This T cell receptor (beta chain) was sequenced for a study of human T cells and chemical hapten exposure. The overall study: Alopecia areata, totalis or universalis affected patients, mainly female.

The time point here: patch test 3, about 24 weeks after DPC sensitization. Treatment: therapeutic diphenylcyclopropenone sensitization with weekly scalp DPC. TCRdb processed the RACE reads anew with MiXCR; each CDR3 protein has one entry. The repertoire has about 160,000 distinct CDR3 sequences, roughly a quarter of them found once; the top ten carry roughly 2.2%. CDR1 and CDR2 (germline): LNHNV, YYDKDF (reference sequence). V shed 0 bases and J shed 7 bases, with 6 bases lying between them. There are 12 residues in the CDR3. The receptor was isolated from a woman aged 18 to 35 with alopecia areata. Some clones in this sample may be carry-over from other donors' samples. Specimen: whole blood, collected in connection with sensitization to the hapten diphenylcyclopropenone (DPC). The V call is TRBV15, the J call TRBJ1-2; no clear D. CDR3 protein: CATSRDQAGYTF. CDR3 nucleotides: TGTGCCACCAGCAGAGATCAGGCTGGCTACACCTTC.